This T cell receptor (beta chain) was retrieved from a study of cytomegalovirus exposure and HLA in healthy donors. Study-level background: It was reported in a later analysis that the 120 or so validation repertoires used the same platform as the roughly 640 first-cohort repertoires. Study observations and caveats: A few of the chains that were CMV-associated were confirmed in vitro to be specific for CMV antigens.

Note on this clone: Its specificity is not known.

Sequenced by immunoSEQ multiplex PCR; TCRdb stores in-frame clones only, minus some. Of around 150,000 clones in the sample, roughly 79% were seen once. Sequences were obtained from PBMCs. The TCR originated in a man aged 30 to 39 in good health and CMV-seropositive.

CDR3 sequence reads: CASSPWAGQGPTYEQYF. Here the CDR3 DNA reads TGTGCCAGCAGCCCATGGGCGGGGCAGGGTCCCACCTACGAGCAGTACTTC. The chain has TRBV9 and TRBJ2-7; a weak D match, TRBD2 (6 bases). The CDR3 extends over 17 amino acids. Germline loops: CDR1 SGDLS, CDR2 YYNGEE. V shed 4 bases and J shed 2 bases, with 22 bases lying between them.